This is a list of T cell receptor beta chains from one sample in a study of T cell responses to AZD1222 COVID-19 vaccine. Measured with immunoSEQ multiplex PCR; TCRdb has only the in-frame clones, and not every one. Of roughly 100,000 clones in the sample, about 89% were seen once. Material: peripheral blood, obtained on day 0 of AZD1222 vaccination. Receptor source: an adult in good health. The CDR3 runs from the conserved cysteine through the conserved F or W. D genes are given only for firm matches. Expanded clones get a size class; other rows say once, few or many, or leave the size out.

D gene: NA
J gene: TRBJ2-1
V gene: TRBV11-3
clone size: NA
CDR3 protein: CASKRAGSDEQFF
CDR3 DNA: TGTGCCAGCAAAAGGGCGGGGAGCGATGAGCAGTTCTTC

D gene: NA
J gene: TRBJ1-1
V gene: TRBV19
clone size: few
CDR3 protein: CASSGVYSEAFF
CDR3 DNA: TGTGCCAGTAGTGGGGTCTACAGTGAAGCTTTCTTT

D gene: TRBD1
J gene: TRBJ1-1
V gene: TRBV6-5
clone size: NA
CDR3 protein: CASGRGRSGEAFF
CDR3 DNA: TGTGCCAGCGGGAGGGGGCGCTCGGGTGAAGCTTTCTTT

D gene: NA
J gene: TRBJ1-3
V gene: TRBV7-2
clone size: NA
CDR3 protein: CASSPGSSSGNTIYF
CDR3 DNA: TGTGCCAGCAGCCCCGGGAGCAGTTCTGGAAACACCATATATTTT

D gene: NA
J gene: TRBJ1-1
V gene: TRBV6-5
clone size: NA
CDR3 protein: CASTISGNTEAFF
CDR3 DNA: TGTGCCAGCACCATATCCGGGAACACTGAAGCTTTCTTT

D gene: TRBD1
J gene: TRBJ1-1
V gene: TRBV5-8
clone size: few
CDR3 protein: CASSLGTGGDFGKAEAFF
CDR3 DNA: TGTGCCAGCAGCCTCGGGACAGGGGGCGATTTTGGGAAAGCTGAAGCTTTCTTT

D gene: NA
J gene: TRBJ1-3
V gene: TRBV15
clone size: NA
CDR3 protein: CATSRNRELGNTIYF
CDR3 DNA: TGTGCCACCAGCAGAAACAGGGAGCTTGGAAACACCATATATTTT

D gene: TRBD2
J gene: TRBJ2-1
V gene: TRBV29-1
clone size: NA
CDR3 protein: CSVWAGGNEQFF
CDR3 DNA: TGCAGCGTGTGGGCGGGGGGCAATGAGCAGTTCTTC

D gene: NA
J gene: TRBJ2-3
V gene: TRBV29-1
clone size: NA
CDR3 protein: CSVPQGGTDTQYF
CDR3 DNA: TGCAGCGTCCCACAGGGAGGCACAGATACGCAGTATTTT

D gene: TRBD2
J gene: TRBJ2-3
V gene: TRBV5-4
clone size: NA
CDR3 protein: CASSSPFGLAGVRTDTQYF
CDR3 DNA: TGTGCCAGCAGCTCACCTTTCGGACTAGCGGGGGTTCGCACAGATACGCAGTATTTT

D gene: NA
J gene: TRBJ2-7
V gene: TRBV6-5
clone size: NA
CDR3 protein: CASTQGLYEQYF
CDR3 DNA: TGTGCCAGCACCCAGGGTCTCTACGAGCAGTACTTC

D gene: NA
J gene: TRBJ1-5
V gene: TRBV9
clone size: NA
CDR3 protein: CASSNSGDRNQPQHF
CDR3 DNA: TGTGCCAGCAGCAACTCAGGGGATCGGAATCAGCCCCAGCATTTT

D gene: NA
J gene: TRBJ2-3
V gene: TRBV2
clone size: NA
CDR3 protein: CASSSGTDTQYF
CDR3 DNA: TGTGCCAGCAGTTCGGGCACAGATACGCAGTATTTT

D gene: TRBD1
J gene: TRBJ1-1
V gene: TRBV19
clone size: few
CDR3 protein: CASSLTGGGAEAFF
CDR3 DNA: TGTGCCAGTAGTCTGACAGGGGGGGGAGCTGAAGCTTTCTTT

D gene: NA
J gene: TRBJ1-2
V gene: TRBV6-1
clone size: NA
CDR3 protein: CASSELPALRGYTF
CDR3 DNA: TGTGCCAGCAGTGAACTTCCAGCGCTTCGAGGCTACACCTTC

D gene: NA
J gene: TRBJ1-1
V gene: TRBV4-1
clone size: NA
CDR3 protein: CASSQDWAVGTEAFF
CDR3 DNA: TGCGCCAGCAGCCAAGATTGGGCAGTCGGCACTGAAGCTTTCTTT

D gene: NA
J gene: TRBJ2-7
V gene: TRBV9
clone size: NA
CDR3 protein: CASSVSQGAEQYF
CDR3 DNA: TGTGCCAGCAGCGTCTCTCAGGGAGCCGAGCAGTACTTC

D gene: NA
J gene: TRBJ2-3
V gene: TRBV10-3
clone size: NA
CDR3 protein: CAISGQLTDTQYF
CDR3 DNA: TGTGCCATCAGTGGACAACTCACAGATACGCAGTATTTT

D gene: NA
J gene: TRBJ2-2
V gene: TRBV14
clone size: NA
CDR3 protein: CASSQDGADSTGELFF
CDR3 DNA: TGTGCCAGCAGCCAAGATGGGGCGGATTCCACCGGGGAGCTGTTTTTT

D gene: NA
J gene: TRBJ1-1
V gene: TRBV7-9
clone size: NA
CDR3 protein: CATTVEIITEAFF
CDR3 DNA: TGTGCTACCACGGTTGAAATCATCACTGAAGCTTTCTTT

D gene: NA
J gene: TRBJ1-5
V gene: TRBV7-8
clone size: NA
CDR3 protein: CANSLERVPIGNQPQHF
CDR3 DNA: TGTGCCAACAGCTTAGAGAGGGTACCCATAGGGAATCAGCCCCAGCATTTT

D gene: TRBD1
J gene: TRBJ2-7
V gene: TRBV5-1
clone size: NA
CDR3 protein: CASEPGQGSHEQYF
CDR3 DNA: TGCGCCAGTGAACCGGGACAGGGGTCACACGAGCAGTACTTC